The source of this T cell receptor (beta chain) is a study of T cell responses to AZD1222 COVID-19 vaccine. Study results and limitations: Most donors were white British, females outnumbered males, and clonal diversity was possibly underestimated.

Germline lookup yields CDR1 MNHEY and CDR2 SVGEGT. The CDR3 spans 15 residues. V gave up 5 bases and J gave up 0 bases, with 8 bases separating them. The data were produced by immunoSEQ multiplex PCR, yet TCRdb's version contains in-frame clones alone and is incomplete. This sample carries around 190,000 clones, 90% to 95% of them seen once, and the ten largest clones take roughly 1.7%. This clone is medium-sized (0.01 to 0.1%) within its sample. The target antigen is unknown. The origin of this receptor is an adult who received the AZD1222 COVID-19 vaccine. This chain joins TRBV6-2 or TRBV6-3 and TRBJ2-6; D remains ambiguous. The starting material was peripheral blood, obtained 28 days after the second AZD1222 dose. CDR3 protein: CASSLSFSGANVLTF. CDR3 DNA sequence: TGTGCCAGCAGTCTATCTTTCTCTGGGGCCAACGTCCTGACTTTC.